This T cell receptor (beta chain) comes out of a study of immune evolution from preneoplasia to lung adenocarcinoma. Background on the study: HLA loss of heterozygosity: under 7.5% AIS, under 19% MIA, more than 25% ADC, none AAH. Study-level points and caveats: Later-stage lesions appeared to have more T cells, more diversity, less clonality.

For this clone: Its antigen is still unknown.

The assay was immunoSEQ multiplex PCR, and TCRdb's table has in-frame clones only and misses some. The data contain roughly 3,500 clones, 76% of them singletons. The CDR3 has 11 residues. Trimming removed 1 base at V and 5 bases at J, with 5 bases between. Germline CDR1 GTSNPN, CDR2 SVGIG (reference sequence). The TCR sequence derives from a person aged 55-80 years with lung adenocarcinoma. The chain has TRBV30 and TRBJ1-2; D ambiguous. Sequences were obtained from FFPE minimally invasive lung adenocarcinoma tissue. The CDR3 DNA reads as TGTGCCTGGAGTGGGGGTTATGGCTACACCTTC. It encodes CAWSGGYGYTF.